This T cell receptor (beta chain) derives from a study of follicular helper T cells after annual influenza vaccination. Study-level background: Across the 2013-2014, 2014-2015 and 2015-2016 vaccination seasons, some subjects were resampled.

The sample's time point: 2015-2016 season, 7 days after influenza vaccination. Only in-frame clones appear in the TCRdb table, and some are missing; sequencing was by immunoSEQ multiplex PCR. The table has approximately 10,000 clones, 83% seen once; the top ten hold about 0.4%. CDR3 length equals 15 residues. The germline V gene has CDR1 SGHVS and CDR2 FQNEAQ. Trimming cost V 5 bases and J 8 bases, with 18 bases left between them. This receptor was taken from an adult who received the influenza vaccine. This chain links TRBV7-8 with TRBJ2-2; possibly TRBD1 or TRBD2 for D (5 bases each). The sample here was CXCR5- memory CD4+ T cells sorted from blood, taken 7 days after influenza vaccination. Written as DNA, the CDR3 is TGTGCCAGCAGCCCCTCTGCCGGGGCGATAGGGGAGCTGTTTTTT. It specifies CASSPSAGAIGELFF.